The present entry profiles one T cell receptor (beta chain) with its context. The target antigen is unknown. This sample was included in a study of lymphopenia after photon versus proton radiotherapy. TCRdb's copy holds only in-frame clones and misses some; the assay was immunoSEQ multiplex PCR. The table shows about 160,000 clones, with 88% occurring only once. Germline V gene data show CDR1 as SGDLS and CDR2 as YYNGEE. V shed 3 bases and J 2 bases; nucleotides not matched to a gene: 2. CDR3 length equals 14 residues. Findings of the study overall: Post-nadir TCR diversity decline inversely tracked overall survival among those who died. Oligoclonal CD8+ Temra expansion after nadir drove photon patients' diversity drop.

The source material was peripheral blood, sampled from a patient treated with photon-based radiotherapy. The rearrangement uses TRBV9 and TRBJ2-5, with 9 bases that match TRBD1. The origin of this receptor is a middle-aged man with gastric cancer. The CDR3, as DNA: TGTGCCAGCAGCGGGACAGGGGATCAAGAGACCCAGTACTTC. It yields the protein CASSGTGDQETQYF.